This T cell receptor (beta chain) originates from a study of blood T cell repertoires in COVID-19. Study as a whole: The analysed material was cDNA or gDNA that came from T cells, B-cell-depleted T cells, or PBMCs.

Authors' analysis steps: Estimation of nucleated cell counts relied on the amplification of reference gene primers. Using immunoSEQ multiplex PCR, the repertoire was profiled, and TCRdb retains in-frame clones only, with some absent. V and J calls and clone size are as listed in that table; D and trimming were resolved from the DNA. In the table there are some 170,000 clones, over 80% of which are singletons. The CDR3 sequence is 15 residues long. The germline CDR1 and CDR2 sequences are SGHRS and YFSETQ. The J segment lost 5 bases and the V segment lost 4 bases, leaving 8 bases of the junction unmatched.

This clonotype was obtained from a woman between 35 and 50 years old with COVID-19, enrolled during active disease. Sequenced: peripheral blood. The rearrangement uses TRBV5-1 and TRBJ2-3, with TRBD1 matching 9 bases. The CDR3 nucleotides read TGCGCCAGCAGCACCGGACAGGGGACGGGAGATACGCAGTATTTT. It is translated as CASSTGQGTGDTQYF.